This T cell receptor (beta chain) was recorded in a study of preoperative IRX-2 immunotherapy in early breast cancer. As to treatment: preoperative locoregional IRX-2 cytokine immunotherapy. This clone appeared a single time. The germline V gene encodes CDR1 LNHDA and CDR2 SQIVND (reference sequence). V was clipped by 4 bases and J by 6 bases, with 7 bases between them. This CDR3 is built from 12 residues. The repertoire was sequenced with immunoSEQ multiplex PCR; TCRdb's copy has only in-frame clones and lacks some. The sample includes around 88,000 clones, roughly 90% of them seen just once. This TCR derives from a human donor with breast cancer. The genes are TRBV19 and TRBJ2-1, with D perhaps matching TRBD2 (5 bases). This material consisted of tumor tissue, taken after IRX-2 immunotherapy. CDR3 coding DNA: TGTGCCAGTAGTACAGGAGGCAATGAGCAGTTCTTC. Protein: CASSTGGNEQFF.